One and the same sample provided the 7 T cell receptor beta chains below, sequenced in a study of shared clonotypes between healthy human individuals. Produced via immunoSEQ multiplex PCR; TCRdb's table is partial and in-frame only. This table holds around 2,000,000 clones, approximately 95% found once. Source material: naive CD4+ T cells sorted from blood. Subset described: CD45RA+ positively selected. The receptor source for this set is a man aged 18 to 30 in good health.

Notes on this clone: The sample holds other DNA sequences that translate to the same CDR3. V usage is TRBV5-1 and J usage is TRBJ2-3; unclear D gene. CDR1 SGHRS and CDR2 YFSETQ come from the germline V gene. V shed 1 base and J shed 0 bases, with 6 bases lying between them. The CDR3 spans 14 residues. The CDR3 here is CASSLSPSTDTQYF. For the CDR3, the DNA is TGCGCCAGCAGCTTGTCGCCTAGCACAGATACGCAGTATTTT.

The chain combines TRBV7-9 with TRBJ1-1, with 7 nucleotides matching TRBD1. The CDR3 loop spans 14 amino acids. V was pared by 5 bases and J by 4 bases, with 7 bases of the junction left unmatched. From germline, CDR1 is SEHNR and CDR2 FQNEAQ (reference sequence). The CDR3 loop is CASSDTAGGTEAFF. The CDR3 DNA reads as TGTGCCAGCAGCGACACCGCAGGGGGCACTGAAGCTTTCTTT.

Remarks on this clone: This sample includes further DNA sequences coding for the same CDR3. J is TRBJ2-1 and V is TRBV9; TRBD1 is a possible D gene (5 bases). Looked up from germline, CDR1 is SGDLS and CDR2 is YYNGEE. V was trimmed by 0 bases and J by 1 base, leaving 8 bases between them. CDR3 length: 15 amino acids. The CDR3 nucleotides read TGTGCCAGCAGCGTAGTTCCAGGGTCCTACAATGAGCAGTTCTTC. Its translation: CASSVVPGSYNEQFF.

The gene calls are TRBV7-8 and TRBJ2-7; D not certain. Germline V gives CDR1 SGHVS, CDR2 FQNEAQ. The CDR3 length is 13 residues. Trimming shortened V by 2 bases and J by 3 bases, and 8 bases separated the two germline ends. CDR3 loop: CASSLSRSYEQYF. The CDR3 DNA is TGTGCCAGCAGCTTAAGCAGGAGCTACGAGCAGTACTTC.

The V call is TRBV2, the J call TRBJ2-3, with 11 bases that match TRBD2. The germline gives CDR1 SNHLY, CDR2 FYNNEI. The junction had 1 base not matched to a gene; V was cut back by 6 bases and J by 2 bases. The CDR3 contains 14 residues. In DNA form, the CDR3 reads TGTGCCAGCAGACTAGCGGGGGACACAGATACGCAGTATTTT. Amino acid sequence: CASRLAGDTDTQYF.

This sequence joins TRBV5-1 and TRBJ2-3; 12 bases align to TRBD2. This CDR3 has 17 amino acids. Germline assignment: CDR1 SGHRS and CDR2 YFSETQ. Trimming cost V 2 bases and J 5 bases; bases outside gene matches: 9. The CDR3 DNA reads TGCGCCAGCAGCTTAACGCTAGCGGGAGGGACGGTAGATACGCAGTATTTT. Residues: CASSLTLAGGTVDTQYF.

The chain couples TRBV11-2 to TRBJ2-7; D ambiguous. Germline values: CDR1 SGHAT, CDR2 FQNNGV. Deletions cut 2 bases from V and 3 bases from J, with 14 bases between. The CDR3 consists of 15 residues. This CDR3 is CASSLNWQSLYEQYF. The CDR3 DNA reads as TGTGCCAGCAGCTTAAATTGGCAGTCCCTCTACGAGCAGTACTTC.